Listed below are T cell receptor beta chains from one sample, sequenced in a study of blood T cell repertoires in COVID-19. Here immunoSEQ multiplex PCR was the method, and the copy in TCRdb shows in-frame clones only, minus some. The data contain about 86,000 clones, 65% to 85% of them singletons. The sequenced sample was peripheral blood. Every receptor here comes from a man between 70 and 80 years old with acute or convalescent COVID-19. CDR3s include the opening cysteine and the closing phenylalanine or tryptophan. D genes are given only for firm matches. Size tells how often a clone was seen (once, few, many) or the class of an expanded clone, and some rows leave it out.

v_gene	j_gene	d_gene	abundance	CDR3nt	CDR3aa
TRBV2	TRBJ1-1	-	-	TGTGCCAGGGGCCTGAACACTGAAGCTTTCTTT	CARGLNTEAFF
TRBV19	TRBJ1-6	-	-	TGTGCCAGTAGTGAACAGGGCCCGGGAAATTCACCCCTCCACTTT	CASSEQGPGNSPLHF
TRBV12-3/TRBV12-4	TRBJ1-2	-	-	TGTGCCAGCAGTTCCGAGAGCTATGGCTACACCTTC	CASSSESYGYTF
TRBV5-1	TRBJ2-6	TRBD1	few	TGCGCCAGCAGCGTAGACAGGGCTCGTGGGGCCAACGTCCTGACTTTC	CASSVDRARGANVLTF
TRBV6-1	TRBJ2-5	-	-	TGTGCCAGCAGTGAAGGGAGTAGTTCGGAGACCCAGTACTTC	CASSEGSSSETQYF
TRBV7-9	TRBJ2-3	-	-	TGTGCCAGCAGCTTAGTGGCCACGAGCACAGATACGCAGTATTTT	CASSLVATSTDTQYF
TRBV28	TRBJ1-2	-	-	TGTGCCAGCAGTTTAGAGCCGGACAAGATCTATGGCTACACCTTC	CASSLEPDKIYGYTF
TRBV18	TRBJ1-6	-	-	TGTGCCAGCTCACCAACGGGCTCCTATAATTCACCCCTCCACTTT	CASSPTGSYNSPLHF
TRBV19	TRBJ2-2	-	-	TGTGCCAGTAGTAAGCAGGGACTTACCGGGGAGCTGTTTTTT	CASSKQGLTGELFF
TRBV7-7	TRBJ2-3	-	-	TGTGCCAGCAGCCCACAGGGTTATAGTACAGATACGCAGTATTTT	CASSPQGYSTDTQYF
TRBV2	TRBJ1-5	TRBD1	-	TGTGCCAGCGATGCAGGGGGCCAACAGCCCCAGCATTTT	CASDAGGQQPQHF
TRBV2	TRBJ1-1	TRBD1	-	TGTGCCAGCAACGACAGGGGCACGGACACTGAAGCTTTCTTT	CASNDRGTDTEAFF
TRBV2	TRBJ1-5	-	-	TGTGCCAGCAGTCGAGACAGTTCCCTCAATCAGCCCCAGCATTTT	CASSRDSSLNQPQHF
TRBV4-2	TRBJ1-2	-	-	TGTGCCAGCACCTCGCCCCCGGGAAACTATGGCTACACCTTC	CASTSPPGNYGYTF
TRBV19	TRBJ2-2	-	-	TGTGCCAGTAGTGGAGTGAACACCGGGGAGCTGTTTTTT	CASSGVNTGELFF
TRBV27	TRBJ2-6	-	-	TGTGCCAGCAGTTTAGGGGGCGGGTCTGGGGCCAACGTCCTGACTTTC	CASSLGGGSGANVLTF
TRBV24-1	TRBJ2-7	-	few	TGTGCCACCAGTGATTTAGCAAGCCCCTACGAGCAGTACTTC	CATSDLASPYEQYF
TRBV7-8	TRBJ1-2	TRBD1	-	TGTGCCAGCAGCAGCCGGACAGGGGGGAACGAAGGCTACACCTTC	CASSSRTGGNEGYTF
TRBV29-1	TRBJ1-1	-	-	TGCAGCGTTCTACAGTATGAAAGGAACACTGAAGCTTTCTTT	CSVLQYERNTEAFF
TRBV12-3/TRBV12-4	TRBJ1-1	-	-	TGTGCCAGCAGTTTGGCTGCGAACACTGAAGCTTTCTTT	CASSLAANTEAFF
TRBV4-2	TRBJ1-5	-	-	TGTGCCAGCAGCCAAGGTACAATCGGCAATCAGCCCCAGCATTTT	CASSQGTIGNQPQHF
TRBV5-6	TRBJ1-2	-	-	TGTGCCAGCAGCTTAGGAGGGAACTATGGCTACACCTTC	CASSLGGNYGYTF
TRBV21-1	TRBJ2-5	-	-	TGTGCCAGCAGCAAAGGGACAGGGGCAGAGACCCAGTACTTC	CASSKGTGAETQYF
TRBV4-2	TRBJ2-1	TRBD2	-	TGTGCCAGCAGCCAAGAAGGAAGCGGGGGGGCGTATGAGCAGTTCTTC	CASSQEGSGGAYEQFF
TRBV5-1	TRBJ2-5	-	-	TGCGCCAGCAGCTTGGCAGGGTCCCGGGAGACCCAGTACTTC	CASSLAGSRETQYF
TRBV3-1/TRBV3-2	TRBJ1-6	-	-	TGTGCCAGCAGCCAGAGTATGGGGGCTTCACCCCTCCACTTT	CASSQSMGASPLHF
TRBV19	TRBJ1-6	-	-	TGTGCCAGTACTGGCGGGAGCTCCTATAATTCACCCCTCCACTTT	CASTGGSSYNSPLHF
TRBV30	TRBJ1-5	-	-	TGTGCCTGGAGTGTACGGGCCCCAGGGGGCAATCAGCCCCAGCATTTT	CAWSVRAPGGNQPQHF
TRBV28	TRBJ2-3	TRBD2	few	TGTGCCAGCAGTACAGCCTATGGACTAGCGGGGGGGGGCACAGATACGCAGTATTTT	CASSTAYGLAGGGTDTQYF